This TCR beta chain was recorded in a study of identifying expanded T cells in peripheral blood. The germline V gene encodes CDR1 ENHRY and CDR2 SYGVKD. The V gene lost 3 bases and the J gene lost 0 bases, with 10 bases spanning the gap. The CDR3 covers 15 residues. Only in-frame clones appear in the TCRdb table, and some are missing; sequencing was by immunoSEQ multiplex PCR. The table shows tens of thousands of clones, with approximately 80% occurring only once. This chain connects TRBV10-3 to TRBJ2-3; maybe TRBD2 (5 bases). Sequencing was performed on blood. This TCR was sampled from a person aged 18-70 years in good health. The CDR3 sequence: CAISESGGSTDTQYF. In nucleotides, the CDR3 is TGTGCCATCAGTGAAAGTGGCGGGAGCACAGATACGCAGTATTTT.